A single T cell receptor (beta chain) is shown here with its context. Original methodology: Scientists estimated how many nucleated cells there were by amplifying reference gene primers. TCRdb's table, derived via immunoSEQ multiplex PCR, lists solely in-frame clones and lacks some. Clone size and V and J calls were adopted from that table, with D and trimming inferred from the DNA. In the table there are roughly 200,000 clones, approximately 89% of which are singletons. The sample originates from a study of blood T cell repertoires in COVID-19. Study as a whole: PBMCs, B-cell-depleted T cells, or T cells were the source of the cDNA or gDNA that made up the material.

The CDR3 consists of 13 residues. V lost 1 base and J lost 5, with 7 bases in between. Germline V gene data show CDR1 as KGHDR and CDR2 as SFDVKD. This TCR derives from a woman aged 40 to 50 with acute COVID-19. The sample consisted of PBMCs or T cells enriched from blood (not recorded which). The rearrangement uses TRBV24-1 and TRBJ1-1; D possibly corresponds to TRBD1 (5 bases). The CDR3 protein is CATSDFSGTEAFF. Here the CDR3 DNA reads TGTGCCACCAGTGATTTCTCAGGGACTGAAGCTTTCTTT.